A selection of T cell receptor beta chains follows, all from one sample in a study of blood T cell repertoires in COVID-19. TCRdb keeps only in-frame clones here, not all; method: immunoSEQ multiplex PCR. Of some 170,000 clones listed, over 60% are singletons. The sample taken for sequencing was peripheral blood. The receptors derive from a woman in her seventies with acute or convalescent COVID-19. Both conserved end residues are part of each CDR3. D genes are given only for firm matches. Size tells how often a clone was seen (once, few, many) or the class of an expanded clone, and some rows leave it out.

d_call	v_call	j_call	clone_size	cdr3_aa	cdr3_nt
TRBD2	TRBV30	TRBJ2-2	-	CAWNPYSPAGGPVGTGELFF	TGTGCCTGGAACCCCTACTCACCAGCGGGAGGGCCGGTGGGGACCGGGGAGCTGTTTTTT
-	TRBV5-1	TRBJ1-6	-	CASSLGYSHNSPLHF	TGCGCCAGCAGCTTGGGGTACAGTCACAATTCACCCCTCCACTTT
TRBD1	TRBV27	TRBJ1-4	-	CASSFRGQGHEKLFF	TGTGCCAGCAGTTTTCGGGGACAGGGCCATGAAAAACTGTTTTTT
TRBD2	TRBV4-1	TRBJ2-3	-	CASSSGGLDDSDTQYF	TGCGCCAGCAGCAGTGGGGGACTAGATGACTCAGATACGCAGTATTTT
TRBD1	TRBV27	TRBJ1-6	-	CASSLFFRTGGNNSPLHF	TGTGCCAGCAGTTTATTCTTCCGGACAGGGGGAAATAATTCACCCCTCCACTTT
-	TRBV19	TRBJ1-5	-	CASSQAHSNQPQHF	TGTGCCAGTAGCCAGGCGCATAGCAATCAGCCCCAGCATTTT
-	TRBV21-1	TRBJ2-5	-	CASSTTGGCETQYF	TGTGCCAGCAGCACCACAGGGGGCTGCGAGACCCAGTACTTC
TRBD2	TRBV5-5	TRBJ2-2	-	CASSQIPSGVNTGELFF	TGTGCCAGCAGCCAGATTCCAAGCGGGGTGAACACCGGGGAGCTGTTTTTT
TRBD1	TRBV30	TRBJ2-7	-	CASRTGGSYEQYF	TGTGCCTCGAGGACAGGGGGCTCGTACGAGCAGTACTTC
TRBD2	TRBV28	TRBJ2-1	-	CASRGVAGGIHEQFF	TGTGCCAGCAGGGGGGTTGCGGGAGGTATCCATGAGCAGTTCTTC
TRBD2	TRBV6-5	TRBJ2-1	once	CASSYRREGSSEQFF	TGTGCCAGCAGTTACAGGCGGGAGGGATCCAGTGAGCAGTTCTTC
TRBD2	TRBV3-1/TRBV3-2	TRBJ2-5	-	CASSPSGGLAGIQETQYF	TGTGCCAGCAGCCCGTCAGGGGGACTAGCGGGTATCCAAGAGACCCAGTACTTC
-	TRBV11-3	TRBJ2-2	-	CASGPSRSNTGELFF	TGTGCCAGCGGGCCCTCACGGTCGAACACCGGGGAGCTGTTTTTT
TRBD2	TRBV9	TRBJ2-3	-	CASSVGTSGTDTQYF	TGTGCCAGCAGCGTCGGGACTAGCGGCACAGATACGCAGTATTTT
-	TRBV5-5	TRBJ2-2	few	CASSSQVKSRITGELFF	TGTGCCAGCAGCTCGCAAGTTAAGAGTAGAATCACCGGGGAGCTGTTTTTT
TRBD2	TRBV2	TRBJ2-2	-	CASSFRPRGLAAGELFF	TGTGCCAGCAGTTTCCGACCGCGTGGACTAGCCGCCGGGGAGCTGTTTTTT
TRBD2	TRBV5-4	TRBJ2-7	-	CASSLGIGTSYEQYF	TGTGCCAGCAGCTTGGGGATCGGGACTAGCTACGAGCAGTACTTC
-	TRBV2	TRBJ2-1	few	CASRSTRDNEQFF	TGTGCCAGCAGGTCTACGAGAGACAATGAGCAGTTCTTC
TRBD1	TRBV3-1/TRBV3-2	TRBJ1-4	-	CASSPSGQPNEKLFF	TGTGCCAGCAGCCCTTCGGGACAGCCTAATGAAAAACTGTTTTTT
-	TRBV10-3	TRBJ1-1	-	CAISRGSETEAFF	TGTGCCATCAGTCGGGGATCGGAAACTGAAGCTTTCTTT
-	TRBV27	TRBJ2-7	-	CASSSGGLSYEQYF	TGTGCCAGCAGCTCGGGGGGCTTGAGCTACGAGCAGTACTTC
-	TRBV27	TRBJ1-1	-	CASSLFTPSGNTEAFF	TGTGCCAGCAGTTTATTTACACCGTCAGGGAACACTGAAGCTTTCTTT
-	TRBV27	TRBJ1-2	few	CASKRSATLYGYTF	TGTGCCAGCAAACGGAGTGCGACTCTCTATGGCTACACCTTC
-	TRBV11-2	TRBJ2-1	-	CASSLGGGSYNEQFF	TGTGCCAGCAGCTTAGGCGGAGGCTCCTACAATGAGCAGTTCTTC
TRBD1	TRBV7-2	TRBJ1-2	-	CASSLVLAGGNYGYTF	TGTGCCAGCAGCTTAGTTTTGGCAGGGGGCAACTATGGCTACACCTTC
TRBD1	TRBV7-9	TRBJ2-3	once	CASSLRTGGTDTQYF	TGTGCCAGCAGCTTGAGAACAGGGGGCACAGATACGCAGTATTTT
TRBD2	TRBV5-4	TRBJ2-1	-	CASSSGGTSGRGNEQFF	TGTGCCAGCAGCTCGGGAGGGACTAGCGGGAGGGGGAATGAGCAGTTCTTC
TRBD1	TRBV19	TRBJ2-5	few	CASSIDRGETQYF	TGTGCCAGTAGTATAGACAGGGGGGAGACCCAGTACTTC
TRBD1	TRBV19	TRBJ1-5	few	CASRDRDGYNQPQHF	TGTGCCAGTCGGGACAGGGACGGATACAATCAGCCCCAGCATTTT
TRBD1	TRBV5-1	TRBJ2-2	-	CASSQAQGAHTGELFF	TGCGCCAGCAGCCAAGCCCAGGGGGCCCACACCGGGGAGCTGTTTTTT
TRBD2	TRBV30	TRBJ2-7	-	CAWSRLAGGSEQYF	TGTGCCTGGAGCCGACTAGCGGGAGGAAGCGAGCAGTACTTC
-	TRBV7-8	TRBJ2-7	-	CASSSYSGVSSYEQYF	TGTGCCAGCAGCTCTTATAGCGGAGTGAGCTCCTACGAGCAGTACTTC
TRBD1	TRBV29-1	TRBJ1-6	-	CSVGQGGDSPLHF	TGCAGCGTTGGGCAGGGGGGTGATTCACCCCTCCACTTT
-	TRBV7-2	TRBJ1-1	once	CASSLNEGRNTEAFF	TGTGCCAGCAGCTTAAACGAGGGTAGGAACACTGAAGCTTTCTTT
TRBD1	TRBV5-4	TRBJ2-7	once	CASSDPRGIDEQYF	TGTGCCAGCAGCGACCCCAGGGGGATCGACGAGCAGTACTTC
TRBD2	TRBV6-5	TRBJ2-7	-	CARPRLAGGHEQYF	TGTGCCAGACCCCGACTAGCGGGAGGCCACGAGCAGTACTTC
-	TRBV30	TRBJ1-4	-	CAWSGQGNEKLFF	TGTGCCTGGAGTGGGCAGGGTAATGAAAAACTGTTTTTT
-	TRBV5-6	TRBJ2-7	once	CASSLQYEQYF	TGTGCCAGCAGCTTGCAGTACGAGCAGTACTTC
TRBD1	TRBV2	TRBJ1-1	-	CASSLGQGRGNTEAFF	TGTGCCAGCAGTCTAGGACAGGGGCGGGGGAACACTGAAGCTTTCTTT
TRBD2	TRBV5-4	TRBJ2-1	-	CASSYYRGASGINEQFF	TGTGCCAGCAGCTATTATCGAGGGGCTAGCGGGATCAATGAGCAGTTCTTC
-	TRBV9	TRBJ1-1	once	CASSEYTGRNTEAFF	TGTGCCAGCAGCGAATACACAGGTCGGAACACTGAAGCTTTCTTT